Listed below are T cell receptor beta chains from one sample, sequenced in a study of blood T cell repertoires in COVID-19. Using immunoSEQ multiplex PCR, the repertoire was profiled, and TCRdb retains in-frame clones only, with some absent. The table records 95,000 or so clones, about 86% of them present only once. Source material: peripheral blood. The receptors were sampled from a man at least 80 years old with active or convalescent COVID-19. The CDR3 runs from the conserved cysteine through the conserved F or W. A D gene is named only where the DNA matches it firmly. The size entry is marked missing in some rows and otherwise reads once, few, many or a size class.

d_gene: -; abundance: -; v_gene: TRBV19; j_gene: TRBJ2-7; CDR3aa: CASSITQNRDEQYF; CDR3nt: TGTGCCAGTAGTATAACCCAAAACAGGGACGAGCAGTACTTC
d_gene: TRBD1; abundance: once; v_gene: TRBV2; j_gene: TRBJ1-5; CDR3aa: CASSGTGGRQPQHF; CDR3nt: TGTGCCAGCAGTGGGACAGGGGGCCGTCAGCCCCAGCATTTT
d_gene: -; abundance: -; v_gene: TRBV2; j_gene: TRBJ2-7; CDR3aa: CASSERGSKQYF; CDR3nt: TGTGCCAGCAGTGAAAGGGGTTCCAAGCAGTACTTC
d_gene: -; abundance: -; v_gene: TRBV5-1; j_gene: TRBJ1-2; CDR3aa: CASSLGGNYGYTF; CDR3nt: TGCGCCAGCAGCTTGGGCGGGAACTATGGCTACACCTTC
d_gene: TRBD2; abundance: -; v_gene: TRBV5-4; j_gene: TRBJ2-3; CDR3aa: CASSFSGLAADTQYF; CDR3nt: TGTGCCAGCAGCTTTAGCGGGCTAGCAGCAGATACGCAGTATTTT
d_gene: -; abundance: once; v_gene: TRBV28; j_gene: TRBJ1-3; CDR3aa: CASSLLNTIYF; CDR3nt: TGTGCCAGCAGTTTACTAAACACCATATATTTT
d_gene: TRBD1; abundance: -; v_gene: TRBV6-4; j_gene: TRBJ1-4; CDR3aa: CASSAYRGPNLTNEKLFF; CDR3nt: TGTGCCAGCAGTGCCTACAGGGGGCCAAACCTAACTAATGAAAAACTGTTTTTT
d_gene: -; abundance: few; v_gene: TRBV9; j_gene: TRBJ1-6; CDR3aa: CASSPTGWNSPLHF; CDR3nt: TGTGCCAGCAGCCCAACAGGGTGGAATTCACCCCTCCACTTT
d_gene: -; abundance: -; v_gene: TRBV28; j_gene: TRBJ1-3; CDR3aa: CASSLSQGSTGNTIYF; CDR3nt: TGTGCCAGCAGTTTATCGCAGGGTAGCACTGGAAACACCATATATTTT
d_gene: -; abundance: -; v_gene: TRBV30; j_gene: TRBJ1-5; CDR3aa: CAWSGSNQPQHF; CDR3nt: TGTGCCTGGAGCGGTAGCAATCAGCCCCAGCATTTT
d_gene: TRBD1; abundance: -; v_gene: TRBV4-1; j_gene: TRBJ1-5; CDR3aa: CASSQTGGSQPQHF; CDR3nt: TGCGCCAGCAGCCAGACAGGGGGTAGCCAGCCCCAGCATTTT
d_gene: TRBD2; abundance: -; v_gene: TRBV6-2/TRBV6-3; j_gene: TRBJ2-7; CDR3aa: CASSSMAGGPGEQYF; CDR3nt: TGTGCCAGCAGTTCAATGGCGGGAGGGCCGGGCGAGCAGTACTTC
d_gene: -; abundance: -; v_gene: TRBV23-1; j_gene: TRBJ2-1; CDR3aa: CASSQLLSSRYNEQFF; CDR3nt: TGCGCCAGCAGTCAATTGCTGTCTAGCAGGTACAATGAGCAGTTCTTC
d_gene: TRBD2; abundance: -; v_gene: TRBV27; j_gene: TRBJ2-7; CDR3aa: CASSWTSGRDEQYF; CDR3nt: TGTGCCAGCAGCTGGACTAGCGGGAGGGATGAGCAGTACTTC
d_gene: TRBD2; abundance: -; v_gene: TRBV6-2/TRBV6-3; j_gene: TRBJ2-4; CDR3aa: CASSALLAGGPVLAKNIQYF; CDR3nt: TGTGCCAGCAGTGCACTGCTAGCGGGAGGGCCGGTTCTGGCCAAAAACATTCAGTACTTC
d_gene: -; abundance: -; v_gene: TRBV7-2; j_gene: TRBJ1-6; CDR3aa: CASSDGTMRSPLHF; CDR3nt: TGTGCCAGCAGCGACGGGACAATGAGGTCACCCCTCCACTTT
d_gene: -; abundance: -; v_gene: TRBV4-3; j_gene: TRBJ2-3; CDR3aa: CASSQDSAGRWDTQYF; CDR3nt: TGCGCCAGCAGCCAAGATAGTGCTGGGCGTTGGGATACGCAGTATTTT
d_gene: TRBD1; abundance: -; v_gene: TRBV5-6; j_gene: TRBJ2-7; CDR3aa: CASSSPGTGMREQYF; CDR3nt: TGTGCCAGCAGCTCCCCCGGGACAGGGATGCGGGAGCAGTACTTC
d_gene: -; abundance: -; v_gene: TRBV7-2; j_gene: TRBJ2-3; CDR3aa: CASSLTRGSGKTDTQYF; CDR3nt: TGTGCCAGCAGCTTAACTCGGGGTAGCGGAAAAACAGATACGCAGTATTTT
d_gene: -; abundance: -; v_gene: TRBV9; j_gene: TRBJ1-6; CDR3aa: CASSEAGDNSPLHF; CDR3nt: TGTGCCAGCAGTGAGGCGGGAGATAATTCACCCCTCCACTTT
d_gene: -; abundance: few; v_gene: TRBV6-2/TRBV6-3; j_gene: TRBJ2-7; CDR3aa: CASSYSIQGHYEQYF; CDR3nt: TGTGCCAGCAGTTACTCGATTCAGGGACACTACGAGCAGTACTTC
d_gene: -; abundance: -; v_gene: TRBV5-1; j_gene: TRBJ2-3; CDR3aa: CASSLTGTDTQYF; CDR3nt: TGCGCCAGCAGCTTGACGGGCACAGATACGCAGTATTTT
d_gene: -; abundance: -; v_gene: TRBV24-1; j_gene: TRBJ1-1; CDR3aa: CATIRQALTEAFF; CDR3nt: TGTGCCACCATTAGGCAGGCCCTCACTGAAGCTTTCTTT
d_gene: -; abundance: -; v_gene: TRBV28; j_gene: TRBJ1-2; CDR3aa: CATQGGGYGYTF; CDR3nt: TGTGCCACCCAAGGCGGGGGCTATGGCTACACCTTC
d_gene: -; abundance: few; v_gene: TRBV2; j_gene: TRBJ2-2; CDR3aa: CASSDDAAYTGELFF; CDR3nt: TGTGCCAGCAGTGATGACGCGGCCTACACCGGGGAGCTGTTTTTT
d_gene: -; abundance: -; v_gene: TRBV4-2; j_gene: TRBJ2-1; CDR3aa: CASSQEFGTPVDEQFF; CDR3nt: TGTGCCAGCAGCCAAGAATTCGGGACTCCAGTCGATGAGCAGTTCTTC
d_gene: TRBD1; abundance: -; v_gene: TRBV29-1; j_gene: TRBJ1-2; CDR3aa: CSVAPGTGRGGYTF; CDR3nt: TGCAGCGTTGCACCCGGGACAGGGAGAGGTGGCTACACCTTC
d_gene: TRBD2; abundance: -; v_gene: TRBV10-2; j_gene: TRBJ2-1; CDR3aa: CASSSRTSYNEQFF; CDR3nt: TGCGCCAGCAGCTCCCGGACTAGCTACAATGAGCAGTTCTTC
d_gene: -; abundance: once; v_gene: TRBV7-8; j_gene: TRBJ2-4; CDR3aa: CASSLNGNIQYF; CDR3nt: TGTGCCAGCAGCTTAAACGGGAACATTCAGTACTTC
d_gene: -; abundance: -; v_gene: TRBV6-4; j_gene: TRBJ2-1; CDR3aa: CASRESSYSYNEQFF; CDR3nt: TGTGCCAGCCGCGAATCTAGTTACTCCTACAATGAGCAGTTCTTC
d_gene: TRBD1; abundance: -; v_gene: TRBV11-2; j_gene: TRBJ1-6; CDR3aa: CASSRVDRGFNSPLHF; CDR3nt: TGTGCCAGCAGCCGGGTGGACAGGGGGTTTAATTCACCCCTCCACTTT
d_gene: TRBD2; abundance: -; v_gene: TRBV5-1; j_gene: TRBJ2-3; CDR3aa: CASSLGPEAGGTDTQYF; CDR3nt: TGCGCCAGCAGCTTGGGCCCTGAAGCGGGAGGCACAGATACGCAGTATTTT
d_gene: TRBD1; abundance: once; v_gene: TRBV7-2; j_gene: TRBJ2-7; CDR3aa: CASSFDRGDYEQYF; CDR3nt: TGTGCCAGCAGCTTTGACAGGGGAGACTACGAGCAGTACTTC
d_gene: TRBD2; abundance: -; v_gene: TRBV5-4; j_gene: TRBJ2-2; CDR3aa: CASRPGTSGNTGELFF; CDR3nt: TGTGCCAGCAGGCCCGGGACTAGCGGTAACACCGGGGAGCTGTTTTTT
d_gene: -; abundance: many; v_gene: TRBV9; j_gene: TRBJ2-2; CDR3aa: CASSVETGFWNTGELFF; CDR3nt: TGTGCCAGCAGCGTAGAAACAGGGTTCTGGAACACCGGGGAGCTGTTTTTT